This TCR beta chain emerged from a study of blood T cells in healthy people across ages. PCR was performed a second time for roughly 7 to 12 cycles using a sample-barcoded 5' primer and a J-beta primer mix. Every sample produced at least 3 million CDR3-containing paired-end reads. From the 5' RACE reads, TCRdb called clonotypes with MiXCR, one entry per CDR3 protein. The repertoire holds about 720,000 distinct CDR3 sequences, with approximately 25% as singletons. Findings and caveats of the study: Strongly correlated with naive T cell percentage was TCR beta diversity. More naive CD4+ cells and higher diversity were found in long-lived than in aged donors.

A remark on this clonotype: Its antigen is still unknown.

Trimming took off 2 bases at V and 5 bases at J, with 15 bases between the two ends. CDR3 size: 15 residues. Germline lookup yields CDR1 MGHDK and CDR2 SYGVNS. These data also featured in a second study, about T cells of mothers and their children. That work contributes: It was through the M1S primer of the second PCR that sample barcodes and 2-4 random nucleotides were added.

This rearrangement joins TRBV25-1 to TRBJ2-5, with D perhaps matching TRBD1 (5 bases). This clonotype was obtained from a boy aged 5-17 years in good health. The source material was blood. The CDR3: CASSEIETGQETQYF. The CDR3 DNA follows: TGTGCCAGCAGTGAAATCGAAACAGGCCAGGAGACCCAGTACTTC.